One sample yielded the 32 T cell receptor beta chains listed below, sequenced in a study of vaccination and CD4 T cells after COVID-19. These receptors have no identified antigens. Treatment noted: approximately 9-day PBMC culture with coronavirus spike peptide pools or control peptides (ViraFEST assay). The Oncomine TCR Beta short-read assay was applied to DNA of cultured CD4+ T cells. TCRdb processed the PCR reads anew with MiXCR; each CDR3 protein has one entry. The profile shows 20,000 to 25,000 distinct CDR3 sequences, 66% of them singletons. The sequenced material came from CD4+ T cells from blood, cultured in vitro. Receptors originate from a human donor who had recovered from COVID-19.

The J gene is TRBJ2-3, the V gene TRBV19, with 8 bases identical to TRBD1. The V segment lost 6 bases and the J segment 3 bases; nucleotides outside the gene matches: 8. The CDR3 has 15 residues. CDR1 and CDR2 (germline): LNHDA, SQIVND (reference sequence). The CDR3 protein is CASSPGQGITDTQYF. CDR3 nucleotides: TGTGCCAGTAGCCCCGGACAGGGCATAACAGATACGCAGTATTTT.

The V call is TRBV6-5, the J call TRBJ1-2; 8 positions match TRBD1. Looked up from germline, CDR1 is MNHEY and CDR2 is SVGAGI. The junction had 7 bases not matched to a gene; V was cut back by 4 bases and J by 3 bases. The CDR3 spans 15 residues. CDR3 coding DNA: TGTGCCAGCAGTTCACTGACAGGGGTTTACTATGGCTACACCTTC. Protein product: CASSSLTGVYYGYTF.

This clonotype was picked up a small number of times. The chain has TRBV7-2 and TRBJ2-7, with D unclear. This CDR3 contains 14 residues. V lost 0 bases and J 0 bases, leaving 6 bases between the germline ends. Germline V lookup: CDR1 SGHTA, CDR2 FQGNSA. The CDR3 spells CASSLARSSYEQYF. The CDR3 coding sequence is TGTGCCAGCAGCTTAGCCAGGAGCTCCTACGAGCAGTACTTC.

This chain joins TRBV7-2 and TRBJ2-3; 9 bases match TRBD1. This CDR3 has 14 residues. CDR1 is SGHTA and CDR2 is FQGNSA in the germline V gene. Losses at the gene ends were 5 bases for V and 6 bases for J; bases not matched to a gene: 6. The CDR3 sequence is CASSQDRGFDTQYF. The CDR3 DNA reads as TGTGCCAGCAGCCAAGACAGGGGGTTCGATACGCAGTATTTT.

This sequence joins TRBV30 and TRBJ2-7; D is ambiguous. The CDR3 is 13 residues long. V lost 4 bases and J lost 3, with 13 bases in between. Germline CDR1 is GTSNPN and CDR2 is SVGIG (reference sequence). Here the CDR3 DNA reads TGTGCCTGGACGTCTGGCTTACTCTACGAGCAGTACTTC. It encodes CAWTSGLLYEQYF. The complete variable domain, with remaining parts taken from reference TRBV30 and TRBJ2-7, reads SQTIHQWPATLVQPVGSPLSLECTVEGTSNPNLYWYRQAAGRGLQLLFYSVGIGQISSEVPQNLSASRPQDRQFILSSKKLLLSDSGFYLCAWTSGLLYEQYFGPGTRLTVT.

The V call is TRBV11-3, the J call TRBJ2-3, with D perhaps TRBD2 (5 bases). This CDR3 is 12 amino acids long. CDR1 and CDR2 (germline): SGHNT, YENEEA. V lost 6 bases and J 5 bases, leaving 9 bases between the germline ends. The CDR3 coding sequence is TGTGCCAGCAGGAGGGATAGAGATACGCAGTATTTT. Amino acid sequence: CASRRDRDTQYF.

The chain links TRBV7-2 to TRBJ2-3; 9 nucleotides match TRBD2. Germline CDR1 SGHTA, CDR2 FQGNSA. V gave up 5 bases and J gave up 0 bases; unmatched junction bases: 9. This CDR3 comprises 17 residues. Written as DNA, the CDR3 is TGTGCCAGCAGCCGCCGGACTAGCGCTCCTAGCACAGATACGCAGTATTTT. It codes for CASSRRTSAPSTDTQYF.

The chain is built from TRBV6-2 or TRBV6-3 and TRBJ1-5; possibly TRBD1 for D (5 bases). Trimming removed 5 bases at V and 0 bases at J, with 8 bases between. Germline V gives CDR1 MNHEY, CDR2 SVGEGT. The CDR3 consists of 14 residues. The CDR3 DNA sequence: TGTGCCAGCAGTCCAGGGCATAGCAATCAGCCCCAGCATTTT. Translation gives CASSPGHSNQPQHF.

This rearrangement joins TRBV6-1 to TRBJ1-6; D gene uncertain. Trimming took 4 bases from V and 7 from J, leaving 2 bases between them. Looked up from germline, CDR1 is MNHNS and CDR2 is SASEGT. This CDR3 is 11 amino acids long. This chain's CDR3 is CASSGNSPLHF. CDR3 in DNA: TGTGCCAGCAGTGGAAATTCACCCCTCCACTTT.

V gene TRBV7-2 combines with J gene TRBJ2-5, with a tentative D call TRBD2 (6 bases). The length of the CDR3 is 14 residues. CDR1 is SGHTA and CDR2 is FQGNSA in the germline V gene. Trimming stripped 5 bases from V and 5 bases from J, with 15 bases between. The CDR3 loop is CASSPGRGRETQYF. The CDR3 region has the DNA TGTGCCAGCAGCCCAGGGCGGGGCCGGGAGACCCAGTACTTC.

This rearrangement joins TRBV6-5 to TRBJ1-5; D is unclear. The CDR3 runs 14 residues. V was cut by 1 base and J by 3 bases, with 7 bases left in between. Germline V gives CDR1 MNHEY, CDR2 SVGAGI. CDR3: CASSYFGINQPQHF. The CDR3 bases are TGTGCCAGCAGTTACTTCGGCATCAATCAGCCCCAGCATTTT.

This clonotype turned up a few times. The V and J genes are TRBV11-3 and TRBJ2-5; maybe TRBD1 (5 bases). The CDR3 contains 14 residues. Germline CDR1 reads SGHNT; CDR2 reads YENEEA. Trimming left V 5 bases short and J 5 bases short, with 15 bases between. This chain's CDR3 is CASSLSVGAETQYF. CDR3 in DNA: TGTGCCAGCAGCCTTTCGGTAGGGGCCGAGACCCAGTACTTC.

The V gene is TRBV7-9, the J gene TRBJ1-1, with D uncertain. V was pared by 5 bases and J by 3 bases, with 13 bases between. In germline, CDR1 is SEHNR, CDR2 FQNEAQ (reference sequence). CDR3 size: 14 residues. The CDR3 sequence: CASSAARGDTEAFF. Here the CDR3 DNA reads TGTGCCAGCAGCGCGGCTCGGGGTGACACTGAAGCTTTCTTT.

This chain connects TRBV7-2 to TRBJ1-2, with a weak D call TRBD1 (6 bases). CDR1 and CDR2 from the germline V gene are SGHTA and FQGNSA. CDR3 length: 14 residues. Trimming removed 2 bases at V and 4 bases at J, with 11 bases between. Here the CDR3 reads CASSLRGAGYGYTF. As DNA, the CDR3 is TGTGCCAGCAGCTTACGGGGGGCAGGCTATGGCTACACCTTC.

This chain links TRBV20-1 with TRBJ2-5; D ambiguous. The V gene's germline CDR1 is DFQATT and CDR2 SNEGSKA (reference sequence). This CDR3 comprises 14 residues. V lost 6 bases and J 0 bases, leaving 14 bases between the germline ends. CDR3 in amino acids: CSATDMVNQETQYF. CDR3 sequence (DNA): TGCAGTGCAACCGACATGGTTAACCAAGAGACCCAGTACTTC.

The chain joins TRBV20-1 to TRBJ2-2; 12 bases map to TRBD1. The CDR3 sequence is 15 residues long. With 3 bases clipped from V and 6 bases from J, the junction kept 5 bases outside the gene matches. Germline-derived CDR1 and CDR2 are DFQATT and SNEGSKA (reference sequence). CDR3: CSASRGQGASGELFF. CDR3 DNA sequence: TGCAGTGCTAGTAGGGGACAGGGGGCTTCCGGGGAGCTGTTTTTT.

In its sample, this clonotype was seen a few times. This chain connects TRBV15 to TRBJ2-2; D possibly matches TRBD1 or TRBD2 (5 bases each). Trimming removed 1 base at V and 0 bases at J, with 9 bases between. Looked up from germline, CDR1 is LNHNV and CDR2 is YYDKDF (reference sequence). The CDR3 is made up of 16 amino acids. This CDR3 is CATSRGGTPNTGELFF. CDR3 DNA sequence: TGTGCCACCAGCAGAGGTGGGACCCCGAACACCGGGGAGCTGTTTTTT.

The rearrangement links TRBV6-2 or TRBV6-3 to TRBJ2-2; D is ambiguous. The CDR3 totals 13 residues. V lost 3 bases, J lost 7 bases, and 9 bases lay in between. Germline V gene data show CDR1 as MNHEY and CDR2 as SVGEGT. The CDR3 coding sequence is TGTGCCAGCAGTTATGTCGGAGTCGGGGAGCTGTTTTTT. Protein sequence: CASSYVGVGELFF.

This rearrangement joins TRBV2 to TRBJ1-2; D perhaps matches TRBD1 (6 bases). CDR3 size: 15 residues. From germline, CDR1 is SNHLY and CDR2 FYNNEI. Deletions cut 4 bases from V and 4 bases from J, with 16 bases between. CDR3 nucleotide sequence: TGTGCCAGCAGTGTAACAGGGACACTCGGCTATGGCTACACCTTC. Protein product: CASSVTGTLGYGYTF.

The chain employs TRBV6-1 and TRBJ1-6; TRBD1 agrees at 10 bases. The CDR3 is 14 amino acids. Germline lookup yields CDR1 MNHNS and CDR2 SASEGT. After removal of 6 bases from V and 10 bases from J, the junction contained 6 bases not matched to a gene. The CDR3 here is CASRRDRGGSPLHF. The CDR3 nucleotides are TGTGCCAGCAGAAGGGACAGGGGAGGATCACCCCTCCACTTT.

The chain uses TRBV18 and TRBJ1-2; the match to TRBD1 covers 10 bases. This CDR3 is 13 amino acids long. In germline, CDR1 is KGHSH, CDR2 LQKENI. V lost 3 bases and J lost 7; bases outside the gene matches: 2. The CDR3 nucleotides are TGTGCCAGCTCACCCGACAGGGGGCTTGGCTACACCTTC. Translation: CASSPDRGLGYTF.

J is TRBJ2-2 and V is TRBV6-1, with 8 bases aligning to TRBD1. This CDR3 comprises 15 residues. Germline-derived CDR1 and CDR2 are MNHNS and SASEGT. With 2 bases clipped from V and 6 bases from J, the junction kept 5 bases outside the gene matches. The CDR3 DNA sequence: TGTGCCAGCAGTGAATTTGGACAGGGTCCCGGGGAGCTGTTTTTT. Its protein product is CASSEFGQGPGELFF.

V gene TRBV19 combines with J gene TRBJ2-1, with D possibly TRBD2 on 6 matching bases. Between the trimmed V and J ends, which lost 1 base and 2 bases, there was a span of 12 bases. Germline V gene data show CDR1 as LNHDA and CDR2 as SQIVND (reference sequence). This CDR3 is 16 amino acids long. The CDR3 sequence: CASSIGAGRTYNEQFF. In DNA, the CDR3 is TGTGCCAGTAGTATAGGGGCGGGAAGGACCTACAATGAGCAGTTCTTC.

The chain couples TRBV7-2 to TRBJ2-1, with D possibly TRBD2 on 6 matching bases. CDR1 is SGHTA and CDR2 is FQGNSA in the germline V gene. The V end was cut by 1 base, the J end by 8 bases, with 12 bases between. The CDR3 is 14 amino acids. CDR3 in DNA: TGTGCCAGCAGCTTAGGAGCTAGCGACCATGAGCAGTTCTTC. Translating gives CASSLGASDHEQFF.

The chain is built from TRBV20-1 and TRBJ2-7, with 8 bases identical to TRBD2. V lost 4 bases and J lost 0; bases outside the gene matches: 5. Germline CDR1 DFQATT, CDR2 SNEGSKA (reference sequence). This CDR3 comprises 14 residues. The DNA for the CDR3 is TGCAGTGCTACCCGACTAGCGTACTCCTACGAGCAGTACTTC. The encoded protein is CSATRLAYSYEQYF.

CDR3 DNA sequence: TGTGCCAGCAGCCGCCTAGCGGGAGCAGACGAGCAGTACTTC. It yields the protein CASSRLAGADEQYF. The chain has TRBV11-2 and TRBJ2-7, with TRBD2 identical over 10 bases. The CDR3 has 14 residues. Losses at the gene ends were 5 bases for V and 5 bases for J; bases not matched to a gene: 6. Germline V lookup: CDR1 SGHAT, CDR2 FQNNGV.

The CDR3 reads CASSHSFSGNTIYF. The CDR3 nucleotides are TGTGCCAGCAGCCACAGCTTCTCTGGAAACACCATATATTTT. The chain couples TRBV12-3 or TRBV12-4 to TRBJ1-3; D remains ambiguous. V was clipped by 6 bases and J by 0 bases, with 9 bases between them. This CDR3 has 14 amino acids.

The chain employs TRBV18 and TRBJ1-5; no definite D call. The CDR3 has 14 residues. The V end lost 2 bases, the J end lost 3 bases, and 8 bases lay between the germline ends. Looked up from germline, CDR1 is KGHSH and CDR2 is LQKENI. As DNA, the CDR3 is TGTGCCAGCTCACCATCCAGGACCAATCAGCCCCAGCATTTT. Protein: CASSPSRTNQPQHF. The entire variable domain, with the rest obtained from reference TRBV18 and TRBJ1-5, is as follows: NAGVMQNPRHLVRRRGQEARLRCSPMKGHSHVYWYRQLPEEGLKFMVYLQKENIIDESGMPKERFSAEFPKEGPSILRIQQVVRGDSAAYFCASSPSRTNQPQHFGDGTRLSIL.

This chain connects TRBV2 to TRBJ1-5; TRBD1 matches at 9 bases. CDR3 length: 13 amino acids. Germline assignment: CDR1 SNHLY and CDR2 FYNNEI. V trimming: 10 bases; J trimming: 4 bases; junction bases outside the gene matches: 5. Written as DNA, the CDR3 is TGTGCCACTGGTGGGACAGGGAATCAGCCCCAGCATTTT. The encoded protein is CATGGTGNQPQHF.

The chain has TRBV24-1 and TRBJ2-3, with 9 bases identical to TRBD2. The CDR3 covers 15 residues. J gave up 4 bases and V 6 bases, and 7 bases lay outside the gene matches. Germline assignment: CDR1 KGHDR and CDR2 SFDVKD. The CDR3 reads CATSYGREGPDTQYF. The DNA of the CDR3 is TGTGCCACCAGTTACGGGCGGGAGGGCCCAGATACGCAGTATTTT.

In DNA, the CDR3 is TGTGCCAGCAGCTTAAGAGTTGGAATGGGTAACATTCAGTACTTC. Amino acid sequence: CASSLRVGMGNIQYF. The V gene is TRBV7-9, the J gene TRBJ2-4; D remains unclear. V shed 2 bases and J shed 7 bases, with 15 bases lying between them. Germline V gives CDR1 SEHNR, CDR2 FQNEAQ (reference sequence). This CDR3 spans 15 amino acids.

This chain joins TRBV12-3 or TRBV12-4 and TRBJ2-3, with D possibly being TRBD1 (6 bases). The CDR3 totals 12 residues. V was clipped by 6 bases and J by 6 bases, with 10 bases between them. The DNA of the CDR3 is TGTGCCAGCAGCCGACAGGTCGATACGCAGTATTTT. It is translated as CASSRQVDTQYF.